This TCR beta chain was retrieved from a study of blood T cell repertoires in COVID-19. At the level of the study: COVID-19 samples collected from the United States, Italy and Spain covered acute and convalescent phases. T cells, B-cell-depleted T cells, or PBMCs provided the cDNA or gDNA that served as material.

The germline gives CDR1 MNHEY, CDR2 SVGEGT. The CDR3 contains 16 residues. Trimming cost V 4 bases and J 1 base, with 15 bases left between them. Original methodology: For nucleated cells, counts were estimated from reference gene primer amplification. Profiled with immunoSEQ multiplex PCR; TCRdb holds only in-frame clones, not every one. For V, J and clone size, that table is used; D and trimming come from the DNA. The table has a few hundred thousand clones, 84% seen once. The material sequenced was peripheral blood. The TCR was taken from a man in his forties or fifties who had recovered from COVID-19. The genes are TRBV6-2 or TRBV6-3 and TRBJ2-3; D perhaps matches TRBD1 (5 bases). The CDR3 is CASSWVTGAGTDTQYF. The CDR3 nucleotides are TGTGCCAGCAGTTGGGTCACAGGCGCCGGCACAGATACGCAGTATTTT.